This record looks at one T cell receptor beta chain sequence and its context. This sample is part of a study of cytomegalovirus exposure and HLA in healthy donors. Trimming left V 3 bases short and J 2 bases short, with 14 bases between. The CDR3 length is 15 residues. Germline loops: CDR1 GTSNPN, CDR2 SVGIG (reference sequence). Researchers ran the PCR with 60 Vbeta and 13 Jbeta primers. The assay was immunoSEQ multiplex PCR, and TCRdb's table has in-frame clones only and misses some. In the table there are about 89,000 clones, under 85% of which are singletons. The TCR originated in a male donor in good health and CMV-seronegative. The sample taken for sequencing was PBMCs. V and J are TRBV30 and TRBJ1-3, with a tentative D call TRBD1 (5 bases). The CDR3 sequence: CAWREGKLTGNTIYF. The CDR3 DNA sequence: TGTGCCTGGAGGGAGGGGAAGTTAACTGGAAACACCATATATTTT. The entire variable domain, with the rest obtained from reference TRBV30 and TRBJ1-3, is as follows: SQTIHQWPATLVQPVGSPLSLECTVEGTSNPNLYWYRQAAGRGLQLLFYSVGIGQISSEVPQNLSASRPQDRQFILSSKKLLLSDSGFYLCAWREGKLTGNTIYFGEGSWLTVV.